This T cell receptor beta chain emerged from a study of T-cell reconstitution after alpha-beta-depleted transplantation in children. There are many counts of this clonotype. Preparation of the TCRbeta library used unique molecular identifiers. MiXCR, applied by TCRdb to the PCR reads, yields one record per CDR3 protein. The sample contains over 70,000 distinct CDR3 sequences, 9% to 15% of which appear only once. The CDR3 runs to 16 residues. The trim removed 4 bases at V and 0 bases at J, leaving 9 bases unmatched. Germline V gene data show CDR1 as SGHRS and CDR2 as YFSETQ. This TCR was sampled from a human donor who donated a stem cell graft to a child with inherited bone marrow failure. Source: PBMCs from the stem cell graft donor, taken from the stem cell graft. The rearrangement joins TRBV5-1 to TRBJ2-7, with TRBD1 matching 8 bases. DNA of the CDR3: TGCGCCAGCAGCCCAAGGGGGACAGGCCTCTCCTACGAGCAGTACTTC. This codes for CASSPRGTGLSYEQYF.